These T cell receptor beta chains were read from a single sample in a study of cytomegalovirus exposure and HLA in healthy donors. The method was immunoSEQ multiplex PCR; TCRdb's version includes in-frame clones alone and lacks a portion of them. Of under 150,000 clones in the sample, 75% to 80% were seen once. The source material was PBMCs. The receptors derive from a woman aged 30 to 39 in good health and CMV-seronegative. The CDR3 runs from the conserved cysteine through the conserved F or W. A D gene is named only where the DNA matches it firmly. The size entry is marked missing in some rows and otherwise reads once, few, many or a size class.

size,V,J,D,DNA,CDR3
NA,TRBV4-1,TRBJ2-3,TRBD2,TGCGCCAGCAGCCAAGAAGAAACTAGCGGCACAGATACGCAGTATTTT,CASSQEETSGTDTQYF
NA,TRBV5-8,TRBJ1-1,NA,TGTGCCAGCAGCTCCCCCCAGGGGATTTTGAACACTGAAGCTTTCTTT,CASSSPQGILNTEAFF
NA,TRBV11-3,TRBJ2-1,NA,TGTGCCAGCAGCGCCCGGGGCGGGGGCTGGCCCAATGAGCAGTTCTTC,CASSARGGGWPNEQFF
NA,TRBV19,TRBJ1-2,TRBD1,TGTGCCAGTAGTATAAGGGGGACAGCTGACAGCTATGGCTACACCTTC,CASSIRGTADSYGYTF
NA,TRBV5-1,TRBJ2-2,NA,TGCGCCAGCAGGGACTCCGGGGGAACGAACACCGGGGAGCTGTTTTTT,CASRDSGGTNTGELFF
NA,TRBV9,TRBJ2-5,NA,TGTGCCAGCAGCGGGTCAGGGGTGCAGACCCAGTACTTC,CASSGSGVQTQYF
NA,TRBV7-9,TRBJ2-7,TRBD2,TGTGCCAGCAGTCCAGCCGGGCGGGGGGGCATCAGCTACGAGCAGTACTTC,CASSPAGRGGISYEQYF
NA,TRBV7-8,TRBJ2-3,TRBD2,TGTGCCAGCAGCTTATCGGGGGGGCGAGCGCAGTATTTT,CASSLSGGRAQYF
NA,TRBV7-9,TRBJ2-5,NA,TGTGCCAGCAGCTGGCCCCTAACTAGGGAGACCCAGTACTTC,CASSWPLTRETQYF
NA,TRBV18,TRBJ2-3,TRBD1,TGTGCCAGCTCACTTGACAGGGTTCTTAGCACAGATACGCAGTATTTT,CASSLDRVLSTDTQYF
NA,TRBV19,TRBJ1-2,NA,TGTGCCAGTTCTTCTCTTGGGCAGGGGCTAGATGGCTACACCTTC,CASSSLGQGLDGYTF
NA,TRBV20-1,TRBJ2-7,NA,TGCAGTGCCACAGATCCCAACGACGCGTACTTC,CSATDPNDAYF
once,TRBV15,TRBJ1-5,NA,TGTGCCACCAGCCCTCAGGGTCAGGGAAATCAGCCCCAGCATTTT,CATSPQGQGNQPQHF